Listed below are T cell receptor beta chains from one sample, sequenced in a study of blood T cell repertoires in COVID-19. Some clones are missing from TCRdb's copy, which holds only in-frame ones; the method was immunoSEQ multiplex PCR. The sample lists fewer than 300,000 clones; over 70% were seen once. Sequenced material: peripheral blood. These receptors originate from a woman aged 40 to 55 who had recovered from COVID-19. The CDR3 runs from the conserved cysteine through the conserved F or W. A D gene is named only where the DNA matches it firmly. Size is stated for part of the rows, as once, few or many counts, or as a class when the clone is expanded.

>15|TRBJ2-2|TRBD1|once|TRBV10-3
TGTGCCACAGGGGAGACAGGGGGGGACACCGGGGAGCTGTTTTTT
CATGETGGDTGELFF
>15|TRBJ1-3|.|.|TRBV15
TGTGCCACCAGCAGAGATCCGTTCTCTGGAAACACCATATATTTT
CATSRDPFSGNTIYF
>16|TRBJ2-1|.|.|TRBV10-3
TGTGCCATCAGTGCCACCATGGGCAGAACCTACAATGAGCAGTTCTTC
CAISATMGRTYNEQFF
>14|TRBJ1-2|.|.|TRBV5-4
TGTGCCAGCAGCTTGGAGTGGAGGGCCCGGGGCTACACCTTC
CASSLEWRARGYTF
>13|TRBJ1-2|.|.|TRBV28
TGTGCCAGCGTTCGAGGGGGGGTGCGGGGCTACACCTTC
CASVRGGVRGYTF
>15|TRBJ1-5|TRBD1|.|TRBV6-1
TGTGCCAGCAGTGAAGGACAGGGCGTATCTCAGCCCCAGCATTTT
CASSEGQGVSQPQHF
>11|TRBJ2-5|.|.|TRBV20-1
TGCAGTACCGCGCGTCAAGAGACCCAGTACTTC
CSTARQETQYF
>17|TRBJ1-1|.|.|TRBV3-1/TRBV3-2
TGTGCCAGCAGCCACCCCGGCGGCAGGGGATTATCCACTGAAGCTTTCTTT
CASSHPGGRGLSTEAFF
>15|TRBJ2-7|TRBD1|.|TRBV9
TGTGCCAGCAGCGTAGAAGGGACAGGGGTCTCCGAGCAGTACTTC
CASSVEGTGVSEQYF
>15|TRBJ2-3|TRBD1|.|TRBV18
TGTGCCAGCTCCCCGGACAGGGCTAACCCAGATACGCAGTATTTT
CASSPDRANPDTQYF
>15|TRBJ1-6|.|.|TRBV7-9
TGTGCCAGCAGCTTAGGAGGCGGTAATGATTCACCCCTCCACTTT
CASSLGGGNDSPLHF
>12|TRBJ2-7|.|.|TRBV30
TGTGCCTGGAGTGTAAGGGGGGGGAAATGGTACTTC
CAWSVRGGKWYF
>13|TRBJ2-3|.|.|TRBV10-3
TGTGCCATCACGGGACTTAGCACAGATACGCAGTATTTT
CAITGLSTDTQYF
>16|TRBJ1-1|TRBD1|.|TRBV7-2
TGTGCCAGCAGCGCAACCCCGGGACAGGGGGGGCCTCGGGCTTTCTTT
CASSATPGQGGPRAFF
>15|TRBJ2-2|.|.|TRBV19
TGTGCCAGTAGTATACCAAGCGCGAACACCGGGGAGCTGTTTTTT
CASSIPSANTGELFF
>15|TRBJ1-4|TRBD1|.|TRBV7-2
TGTGCCAGCAGCTTAGAAGGGGGCACTAATGAAAAACTGTTTTTT
CASSLEGGTNEKLFF
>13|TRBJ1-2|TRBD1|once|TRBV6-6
TGTGCCAGCAGCCACGACAGGGCGGATGGCTACACCTTC
CASSHDRADGYTF
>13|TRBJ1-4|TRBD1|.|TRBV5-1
TGCGCCAGCAGCACCGGACAGGGTGAAAAACTGTTTTTT
CASSTGQGEKLFF
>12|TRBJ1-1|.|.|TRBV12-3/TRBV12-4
TGTGCCAGCTCCTGGGGGGGGACTGAAGCTTTCTTT
CASSWGGTEAFF
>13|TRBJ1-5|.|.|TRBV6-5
TGTGCCAGCAGCGGAGGGTTCGGTCAGCCCCAGCATTTT
CASSGGFGQPQHF
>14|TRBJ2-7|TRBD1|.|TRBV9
TGTGCCAGCAGCGGCGGGACAGGGGGCTACGAGCAGTACTTC
CASSGGTGGYEQYF
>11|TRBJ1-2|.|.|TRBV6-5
TGTGCCAGCAGTAACAGGGTCGGCTACACCTTC
CASSNRVGYTF
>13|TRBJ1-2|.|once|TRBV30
TGTGCCTGGAATACTTTTGACAGGCATGGCTACACCTTC
CAWNTFDRHGYTF
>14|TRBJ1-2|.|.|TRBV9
TGTGCCAGCAGCGTAAGAACGGGTAACTATGGCTACACCTTC
CASSVRTGNYGYTF
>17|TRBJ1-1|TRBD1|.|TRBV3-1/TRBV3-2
TGTGCCAGCAGCCAAGGCGGGACAGGGTGGCGGAACACTGAAGCTTTCTTT
CASSQGGTGWRNTEAFF
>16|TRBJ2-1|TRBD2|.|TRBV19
TGTGCCAGTAGTAGGAGGCTAGCGGGGATTTACAATGAGCAGTTCTTC
CASSRRLAGIYNEQFF
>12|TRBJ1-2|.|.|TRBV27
TGTGCCAGCAGTCCCTCGAACTATGGCTACACCTTC
CASSPSNYGYTF
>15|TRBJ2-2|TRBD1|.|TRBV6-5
TGTGCCAGCAGTTACTCGGGACAGTACACCGGGGAGCTGTTTTTT
CASSYSGQYTGELFF
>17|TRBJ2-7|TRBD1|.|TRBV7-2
TGTGCCAGCAACCGGGGACCCGCCGGGACAGGGATCTACGAGCAGTACTTC
CASNRGPAGTGIYEQYF
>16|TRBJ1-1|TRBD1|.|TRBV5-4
TGTGCCAGCAGCCTTGGAGTGACAGGGGGGGACACTGAAGCTTTCTTT
CASSLGVTGGDTEAFF
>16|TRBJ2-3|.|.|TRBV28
TGTGCCAGCAGTTTAGGGGGGGCAGGGTCCACAGATACGCAGTATTTT
CASSLGGAGSTDTQYF
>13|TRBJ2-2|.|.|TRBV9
TGTGCCAGCAGACAGTCAAACACCGGGGAGCTGTTTTTT
CASRQSNTGELFF
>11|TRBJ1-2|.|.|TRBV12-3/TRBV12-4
TGTGCCAGCAGTTATCAGTATGGCTACACCTTC
CASSYQYGYTF
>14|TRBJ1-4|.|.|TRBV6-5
TGTGCCAGCAGTTACGAGGGGGGGAATGAAAAACTGTTTTTT
CASSYEGGNEKLFF
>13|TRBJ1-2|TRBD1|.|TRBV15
TGTGCCACCAGTCAGGACAGGGCGGGGGGCTACACCTTC
CATSQDRAGGYTF
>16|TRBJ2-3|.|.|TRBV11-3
TGTGCCAGCAGCTTAGGAGGGGGCCTAGCGTCAGATACGCAGTATTTT
CASSLGGGLASDTQYF
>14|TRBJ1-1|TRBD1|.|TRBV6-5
TGTGCCAGCAGTTACGGGACAGGGTGGACTGAAGCTTTCTTT
CASSYGTGWTEAFF
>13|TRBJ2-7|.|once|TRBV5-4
TGTGCCAGCAGCTTGGGGCTGGGCGACGAGCAGTACTTC
CASSLGLGDEQYF
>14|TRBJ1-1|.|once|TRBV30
TGTGCCTGGAGTGGGGTCGCGGGGAACACTGAAGCTTTCTTT
CAWSGVAGNTEAFF
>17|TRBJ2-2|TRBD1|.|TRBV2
TGTGCCAGCAGCCTACCCAGGACAGGGGCCTACACCGGGGAGCTGTTTTTT
CASSLPRTGAYTGELFF
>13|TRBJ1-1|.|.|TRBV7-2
TGTGCCAGCACTCTTTACGGCGGCACTGAAGCTTTCTTT
CASTLYGGTEAFF
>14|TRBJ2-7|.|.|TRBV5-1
TGCGCCAGCAGCGTCCAGACAGCGCTAGGCGAGCAGTACTTC
CASSVQTALGEQYF
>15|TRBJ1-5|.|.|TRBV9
TGTGCCAGCACCCGAGGGGGGGATAGCAATCAGCCCCAGCATTTT
CASTRGGDSNQPQHF
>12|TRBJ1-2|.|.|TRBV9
TGTGCCAGCAGCGTAGGGCCGCTGGGCTACACCTTC
CASSVGPLGYTF
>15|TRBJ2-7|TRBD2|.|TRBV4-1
TGCGCCAGCAGCCTCAAGCGGGGGTTCTCCTACGAGCAGTACTTC
CASSLKRGFSYEQYF